This T cell receptor beta chain was sequenced during a study of Graves' ophthalmopathy and Graves' hyperthyroidism. As the template, RNA transcripts were used to amplify TCR beta CDR3 regions. First-round RT-PCR employed HTBI primers, with a second-round multiplex PCR after it. TCRdb passed the multiplex PCR reads through MiXCR, listing each CDR3 protein once. Of 1 million to 1.3 million distinct CDR3 sequences listed, approximately 35% were seen once; the top ten hold roughly 11%. Per germline, CDR1 SGDLS and CDR2 YYNGEE. This CDR3 region has 17 residues. Study-level points and caveats: Sensitivity reached more than 85% and specificity over 65% for a 13-signature model separating ophthalmopathy from stable hyperthyroidism.

In the case of this clonotype: Its antigen is unidentified. Germline and junction disagree at one end, which may indicate a read error.

Eligible hyperthyroidism cases comprised new diagnoses of under 2 months' duration in individuals aged 18 to 65. A diagnosis was made from clinical symptoms together with serum thyroxine, TRAb, thyroid ultrasound and orbital computed tomography. The TCR sequence derives from an adult man with Graves' hyperthyroidism. The rearrangement uses TRBV9 and TRBJ1-2, with unresolved D. The sample was peripheral blood or thyroid tissue (not recorded which). The CDR3 nucleotides are TGTGCCAGCAGCGTAGATAGGACCGACGCCGGCCCCTATGGCTGCACCTTC. It encodes CASSVDRTDAGPYGCTF.